The rows below give T cell receptor beta chains drawn from one sample of a study of cytomegalovirus exposure and HLA in healthy donors. Measured with immunoSEQ multiplex PCR; TCRdb has only the in-frame clones, and not every one. The sample lists roughly 150,000 clones; 70% to 90% were seen once. Sample: PBMCs. The receptors derive from a young woman in good health and CMV-seronegative. CDR3s leave out the opening cysteine and the closing phenylalanine or tryptophan.

V gene	J gene	CDR3 protein
TRBV7-2	TRBJ2-2	ASSLEWLAGGAGELF
TRBV6-5	TRBJ1-5	ASSPGQGANQPQH
TRBV18	TRBJ1-5	ASSPTGGHQPQH
TRBV29-1	TRBJ1-3	SVKDGKTPGNTIY
TRBV20-1	TRBJ2-7	SWDYKYEQY
TRBV4-1	TRBJ1-3	ASSSETGTGNTIY
TRBV6-6	TRBJ2-7	ASSYRGTGGYEQY
TRBV27	TRBJ2-7	ASSSGYEQY
TRBV30	TRBJ2-3	AWSRGSGGSDTQY
TRBV19	TRBJ2-5	ASSPRDRQETQY
TRBV19	TRBJ2-1	ASSASPVAASSYNEQF
TRBV5-1	TRBJ1-1	ASSLAAGQPNTEAF
TRBV27	TRBJ2-7	TSSWASGYEQY
TRBV19	TRBJ1-5	AVGRVGGQPQH
TRBV5-1	TRBJ2-4	ASSLEEGRPIQY
TRBV5-1	TRBJ1-1	ASSLGRVVMPEAF
TRBV19	TRBJ1-1	ASSIGGSNPEAF
TRBV7-3	TRBJ2-2	ASSPRGAGELF
TRBV5-1	TRBJ1-1	ASTLSGSTEAF
TRBV18	TRBJ2-7	ASSGYRDRVPYEQY
TRBV5-1	TRBJ2-5	ASSLAGSFSETQY
TRBV6-5	TRBJ1-1	ASTPRGGVNTEAF
TRBV13	TRBJ1-1	ASTPAGNTEAF
TRBV19	TRBJ1-1	ATTHGSVNTEAF
TRBV7-2	TRBJ1-3	ASSLVTGPGNTIY
TRBV7-4	TRBJ2-7	ASSLEGGTGYYEQY
TRBV7-9	TRBJ2-1	ASSSAGTSRAWEQF
TRBV4-3	TRBJ1-1	ASRMTGGVKVGAEAF
TRBV29-1	TRBJ1-1	SVRLYAENTEAF
TRBV9	TRBJ2-1	ASSIRDRGIYEQF
TRBV7-2	TRBJ1-4	ASSPSRDEKLF
TRBV6-1	TRBJ1-3	ASSSGGNTIY
TRBV2	TRBJ1-5	ASSEIVLGGGQPQH
TRBV27	TRBJ2-1	ASTPRAGAVLNEQF
TRBV6-1	TRBJ1-2	ASSERTPNYGYT
TRBV19	TRBJ2-5	ASSIDGSGGQETQY
TRBV30	TRBJ1-6	AWSVLPGSSSPLH
TRBV27	TRBJ2-3	ASSPSVLLADTQY
TRBV2	TRBJ2-3	ASNRAYTDTQY
TRBV7-6	TRBJ1-1	ASRSIQGMNTEAF
TRBV7-8	TRBJ1-2	ASSPGEKNRGQGYT
TRBV2	TRBJ1-6	ASRGQGNSPLH
TRBV7-8	TRBJ1-4	ASSVSGTVKGKLF
TRBV15	TRBJ2-5	ATGGQETQY
TRBV6-5	TRBJ1-1	ASSKIRGEAF
TRBV29-1	TRBJ1-2	SVVVQGLTYGYT
TRBV7-6	TRBJ2-7	ASSIRTGGEQY
TRBV6-6	TRBJ2-7	ASSIRGGTTYEQY
TRBV7-9	TRBJ1-4	ASSLMLDRLVEKLF
TRBV9	TRBJ1-1	ASSVGRRGFEAF
TRBV11-2	TRBJ1-1	ASSSYKGDTEAF
TRBV15	TRBJ2-3	ATSRDGRGLTDTQY
TRBV5-1	TRBJ2-7	ASSAEGQGPYEQY
TRBV12-5	TRBJ1-2	ASGRTGHSNGYT
TRBV7-9	TRBJ2-1	ASSQDVLTSFSYYEQF
TRBV11-3	TRBJ2-2	ASSFEERWQANTGELF